The source of this T cell receptor beta chain is a study of lymphopenia after photon versus proton radiotherapy. Whole-study results and caveats: Proton therapy kept repertoires fairly stable, unlike photons, which gained effector/memory cells.

Germline CDR1 reads SGHRS; CDR2 reads YFSETQ. With 4 bases clipped from V and 3 bases from J, the junction kept 4 bases outside the gene matches. The CDR3 contains 14 residues. Only in-frame clones appear in the TCRdb table, and some are missing; sequencing was by immunoSEQ multiplex PCR. Among about 70,000 clones listed, around 87% were seen once. Details on this clone: Antigen unknown.

This sequence was found in a man older than 75 with esophageal cancer. The specimen was peripheral blood, collected from a patient treated with proton-based radiotherapy. V and J are TRBV5-1 and TRBJ2-7; the match to TRBD1 covers 10 bases. The CDR3 coding sequence is TGCGCCAGCAGCCGCGGGACAGGGGACTACGAGCAGTACTTC. It codes for CASSRGTGDYEQYF.